One and the same sample provided the 24 T cell receptor beta chains below, sequenced in a study of blood T cell repertoires in COVID-19. Here immunoSEQ multiplex PCR was the method, and the copy in TCRdb shows in-frame clones only, minus some. The sample records around 370,000 clones, roughly 90% being singletons. The sequenced sample consisted of peripheral blood. The receptors stem from a woman between 65 and 79 years old with COVID-19, enrolled during active disease.

This clone was seen at least ten times. The J gene is TRBJ2-5, the V gene TRBV6-2 or TRBV6-3, with D tentatively TRBD2 (5 bases). The ends were cut back, 5 bases at V and 5 bases at J, with 9 bases in the middle. The CDR3 has 12 residues. The germline gives CDR1 MNHEY, CDR2 SVGEGT. The CDR3 nucleotides are TGTGCCAGCAGTCGGGGAATGGAGACCCAGTACTTC. It encodes CASSRGMETQYF.

The count of this clone is one. The chain employs TRBV9 and TRBJ2-2, with TRBD1 identical over 9 bases. Germline V gene lookup returns CDR1 SGDLS and CDR2 YYNGEE. The length of the CDR3 is 14 residues. V gave up 5 bases and J gave up 7 bases; unmatched junction bases: 6. The CDR3 is CASSEQGAGGELFF. For the CDR3, the DNA is TGTGCCAGCAGTGAACAGGGGGCCGGCGGGGAGCTGTTTTTT. Filled out from reference TRBV9 and TRBJ2-2, the complete variable domain reads DSGVTQTPKHLITATGQRVTLRCSPRSGDLSVYWYQQSLDQGLQFLIQYYNGEERAKGNILERFSAQQFPDLHSELNLSSLELGDSALYFCASSEQGAGGELFFGEGSRLTVL.

This chain joins TRBV27 and TRBJ1-1, with D possibly being TRBD1 (5 bases). V shed 5 bases and J shed 2 bases, with 21 bases lying between them. The CDR3 is made up of 17 amino acids. From germline, CDR1 is MNHEY and CDR2 SMNVEV (reference sequence). The CDR3 bases are TGTGCCAGCAGTCTGCGCCCGGACAAACAAGTCAACACTGAAGCTTTCTTT. Protein sequence: CASSLRPDKQVNTEAFF.

The chain has TRBV5-1 and TRBJ1-4, with D possibly TRBD1 on 5 matching bases. The V and J ends lost 0 bases and 5 bases respectively, with 11 bases between them. Germline V lookup: CDR1 SGHRS, CDR2 YFSETQ. The CDR3 spans 15 residues. The CDR3 DNA reads TGCGCCAGCAGCTTGGCCGGGGGGTCAAATGAAAAACTGTTTTTT. It encodes CASSLAGGSNEKLFF. Complete variable domain (other parts from reference TRBV5-1 and TRBJ1-4): KAGVTQTPRYLIKTRGQQVTLSCSPISGHRSVSWYQQTPGQGLQFLFEYFSETQRNKGNFPGRFSGRQFSNSRSEMNVSTLELGDSALYLCASSLAGGSNEKLFFGSGTQLSVL.

The count of this clone is one. The chain employs TRBV20-1 and TRBJ1-2, with D unclear. The CDR3 is made up of 11 amino acids. Germline V gene lookup returns CDR1 DFQATT and CDR2 SNEGSKA (reference sequence). V lost 6 bases to trimming and J lost 8 bases, with 13 bases between them. The CDR3 sequence is CSAAGGSGYTF. In nucleotides, the CDR3 is TGCAGTGCCGCGGGAGGGTCCGGCTACACCTTC.

The V call is TRBV5-6, the J call TRBJ2-7; TRBD2 aligns across 12 bases. This CDR3 contains 16 residues. Germline loops: CDR1 SGHDT, CDR2 YYEEEE. The V and J ends lost 4 bases and 2 bases, in that order; junction bases with no gene match: 7. CDR3 sequence reads: CASSGRLAGVAYEQYF. In nucleotides, the CDR3 is TGTGCCAGCAGCGGAAGACTAGCGGGGGTCGCCTACGAGCAGTACTTC.

The rearrangement links TRBV6-2 or TRBV6-3 to TRBJ2-7; 13 bases are a match to TRBD2. V lost 3 bases, J lost 0 bases, and 8 bases stayed unmatched. CDR1 and CDR2 (germline): MNHEY, SVGEGT. The CDR3 extends over 18 amino acids. This CDR3 is CASSYRLAGGLNSYEQYF. DNA for the CDR3: TGTGCCAGCAGTTATAGACTAGCGGGGGGTCTGAACTCCTACGAGCAGTACTTC.

This chain joins TRBV29-1 and TRBJ1-2; possible D gene TRBD1, 6 bases. Between the trimmed V and J ends, which lost 3 bases and 4 bases, there was a span of 15 bases. The CDR3 has 14 residues. The germline gives CDR1 SQVTM, CDR2 ANQGSEA. CDR3 residues: CSVEETGQLYGYTF. CDR3 sequence (DNA): TGCAGCGTTGAGGAGACAGGACAGCTCTATGGCTACACCTTC.

The DNA of the CDR3 is TGTGCCAGCAGTGAAGGCTCACAGGGACAGCCCCAGCATTTT. It specifies CASSEGSQGQPQHF. The chain recombines TRBV2 with TRBJ1-5; tentatively, D is TRBD1 (6 bases). Deletions cut 1 base from V and 7 bases from J, with 11 bases between. The CDR3 has 14 residues. From germline, CDR1 is SNHLY and CDR2 FYNNEI.

The chain couples TRBV9 to TRBJ1-2, with D hard to call. Deletions cut 2 bases from V and 2 bases from J, with 7 bases between. The CDR3 runs 13 residues. CDR1 and CDR2 from the germline V gene are SGDLS and YYNGEE. The CDR3 spells CASSVWANYGYTF. The DNA of the CDR3 is TGTGCCAGCAGCGTTTGGGCCAACTATGGCTACACCTTC.

This chain joins TRBV27 and TRBJ1-5; D uncertain. V gave up 5 bases and J gave up 4 bases, with 12 bases separating them. This CDR3 has 14 residues. Germline V gene data show CDR1 as MNHEY and CDR2 as SMNVEV (reference sequence). CDR3 sequence reads: CASSRTSGNQPQHF. CDR3 nucleotide sequence: TGTGCCAGCAGTCGCACCTCGGGGAATCAGCCCCAGCATTTT.

Remarks on this clone: Other nucleotide sequences from this sample produce the same CDR3. V gene TRBV30 combines with J gene TRBJ2-7; no reliable D call. The CDR3 spans 11 residues. V lost 2 bases and J lost 2, with 4 bases in between. CDR1 is GTSNPN, CDR2 SVGIG, per germline (reference sequence). CDR3 bases: TGTGCCTGGAGTCGGGCCTACGAGCAGTACTTC. This codes for CAWSRAYEQYF. Using reference TRBV30 and TRBJ2-7 for the parts outside the CDR3, the full variable domain is SQTIHQWPATLVQPVGSPLSLECTVEGTSNPNLYWYRQAAGRGLQLLFYSVGIGQISSEVPQNLSASRPQDRQFILSSKKLLLSDSGFYLCAWSRAYEQYFGPGTRLTVT.

V and J are TRBV30 and TRBJ1-1; D may be TRBD1 (5 bases). This CDR3 spans 11 amino acids. Trimming cost V 0 bases and J 11 bases, with 10 bases left between them. In germline, CDR1 is GTSNPN, CDR2 SVGIG (reference sequence). The CDR3 protein is CAWSVGVSAFF. In nucleotides, the CDR3 is TGTGCCTGGAGTGTAGGGGTTAGCGCTTTCTTT. Full variable domain (missing parts from reference TRBV30 and TRBJ1-1): SQTIHQWPATLVQPVGSPLSLECTVEGTSNPNLYWYRQAAGRGLQLLFYSVGIGQISSEVPQNLSASRPQDRQFILSSKKLLLSDSGFYLCAWSVGVSAFFGQGTRLTVV.

The V and J genes are TRBV4-3 and TRBJ1-1; a weak D match, TRBD1 (6 bases). With 5 bases removed from V and 5 bases from J, the gap between germline ends came to 12 bases. Germline V gene sequence: CDR1 LGHNA, CDR2 YSLEER. The length of the CDR3 is 13 residues. The CDR3 is CASSGAGETEAFF. CDR3 nucleotides: TGCGCCAGCAGCGGAGCAGGGGAGACTGAAGCTTTCTTT.

The chain is built from TRBV18 and TRBJ1-5; 12 nucleotides agree with TRBD1. The CDR3 is 16 residues long. V gave up 3 bases and J gave up 5 bases; unmatched junction bases: 5. Germline values: CDR1 KGHSH, CDR2 LQKENI. This CDR3 is CASSPAGTGGYQPQHF. DNA for the CDR3: TGTGCCAGCTCACCTGCAGGGACAGGGGGCTATCAGCCCCAGCATTTT.

This sequence joins TRBV18 and TRBJ2-5; 11 bases map to TRBD2. V shed 1 base and J 4 bases; nucleotides not matched to a gene: 2. The CDR3 totals 15 residues. Per the germline V gene, CDR1 is KGHSH and CDR2 is LQKENI. The chain's CDR3 is CASSPQLAGGETQYF. The CDR3 DNA sequence: TGTGCCAGCTCACCACAGCTAGCGGGGGGAGAGACCCAGTACTTC.

The CDR3 DNA reads as TGTGCCTGGGCCGCGGGGGGGCATGGCTACACCTTC. As protein: CAWAAGGHGYTF. V usage is TRBV30 and J usage is TRBJ1-2, with D possibly TRBD1 on 6 matching bases. CDR1 and CDR2 from the germline V gene are GTSNPN and SVGIG (reference sequence). The CDR3 is 12 residues long. V was pared by 5 bases and J by 6 bases, with 13 bases between. The full variable domain, rest sourced from reference TRBV30 and TRBJ1-2, is SQTIHQWPATLVQPVGSPLSLECTVEGTSNPNLYWYRQAAGRGLQLLFYSVGIGQISSEVPQNLSASRPQDRQFILSSKKLLLSDSGFYLCAWAAGGHGYTFGSGTRLTVV.

The V gene is TRBV28, the J gene TRBJ1-2; 9 bases align to TRBD1. Germline CDR1 reads MDHEN; CDR2 reads SYDVKM. The length of the CDR3 is 13 residues. After removal of 10 bases from V and 3 bases from J, the junction contained 6 bases not matched to a gene. The CDR3 nucleotides are TGTGCCACTAAAACAGGGGGCGACTATGGCTACACCTTC. As protein: CATKTGGDYGYTF.

The rearrangement uses TRBV18 and TRBJ2-7, with D possibly being TRBD2 (5 bases). CDR3 length: 14 residues. Between the trimmed V and J ends, which lost 0 bases and 3 bases, there was a span of 9 bases. Germline V lookup: CDR1 KGHSH, CDR2 LQKENI. The CDR3 here is CASSPPEGSYEQYF. The CDR3 coding sequence is TGTGCCAGCTCACCACCAGAGGGTAGCTACGAGCAGTACTTC. The full variable domain, completed using reference TRBV18 and TRBJ2-7, is NAGVMQNPRHLVRRRGQEARLRCSPMKGHSHVYWYRQLPEEGLKFMVYLQKENIIDESGMPKERFSAEFPKEGPSILRIQQVVRGDSAAYFCASSPPEGSYEQYFGPGTRLTVT.

The chain links TRBV5-6 to TRBJ1-3; 7 bases are a match to TRBD1. After removal of 0 bases from V and 4 bases from J, the junction contained 1 base not matched to a gene. This CDR3 is built from 14 residues. Per germline, CDR1 SGHDT and CDR2 YYEEEE. CDR3 sequence reads: CASSLATGGNTIYF. CDR3 coding DNA: TGTGCCAGCAGCTTGGCGACAGGGGGAAACACCATATATTTT.

V usage is TRBV18 and J usage is TRBJ2-1; D gene ambiguous. The CDR3 covers 15 residues. V lost 4 bases and J 0 bases, leaving 10 bases between the germline ends. Germline CDR1 KGHSH, CDR2 LQKENI. The CDR3 sequence: CASSLLASSYNEQFF. The CDR3 DNA follows: TGTGCCAGCTCACTTTTGGCTAGCTCCTACAATGAGCAGTTCTTC. The full variable domain, completed using reference TRBV18 and TRBJ2-1, is NAGVMQNPRHLVRRRGQEARLRCSPMKGHSHVYWYRQLPEEGLKFMVYLQKENIIDESGMPKERFSAEFPKEGPSILRIQQVVRGDSAAYFCASSLLASSYNEQFFGPGTRLTVL.

This chain uses TRBV21-1 with TRBJ1-5; the table names TRBD1, a call not compared with the DNA. TRBV21-1 is a pseudogene segment. The CDR3 loop spans 14 amino acids. Here the CDR3 DNA reads TGTGCCAGCAGCAGAGGGGGCCTTCCCCAGCCCCAGCATTTT. Translated: CASSRGGLPQPQHF.

The chain is built from TRBV24-1 and TRBJ1-2; 7 nucleotides agree with TRBD1. The CDR3 length is 14 residues. The germline CDR1 and CDR2 sequences are KGHDR and SFDVKD. With V trimmed by 3 bases and J by 1 base, 1 base remained unmatched. CDR3 in amino acids: CATSDNRGNYGYTF. CDR3 coding DNA: TGTGCCACCAGTGATAACAGGGGTAACTATGGCTACACCTTC.

CDR3 protein: CASSSGRGFTNYGYTF. The CDR3, as DNA: TGTGCCAGCAGCTCCGGCAGGGGGTTTACTAACTATGGCTACACCTTC. This rearrangement joins TRBV11-2 to TRBJ1-2; 7 nucleotides line up with TRBD1. Trimming took 4 bases from V and 0 from J; bases not matched to a gene: 8. The CDR3 runs 16 residues. Germline assignment: CDR1 SGHAT and CDR2 FQNNGV.